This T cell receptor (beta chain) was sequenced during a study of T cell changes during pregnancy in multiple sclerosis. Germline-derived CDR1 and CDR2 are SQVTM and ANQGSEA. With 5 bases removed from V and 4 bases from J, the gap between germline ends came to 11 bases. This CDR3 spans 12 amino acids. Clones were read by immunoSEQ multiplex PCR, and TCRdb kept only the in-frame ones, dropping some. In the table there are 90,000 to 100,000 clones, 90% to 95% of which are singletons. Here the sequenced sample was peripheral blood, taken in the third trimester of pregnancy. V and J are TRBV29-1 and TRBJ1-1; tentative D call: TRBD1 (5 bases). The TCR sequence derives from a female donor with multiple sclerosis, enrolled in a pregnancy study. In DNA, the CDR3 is TGCAGCGTTCAGGGAAGTCCCACTGAAGCTTTCTTT. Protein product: CSVQGSPTEAFF.